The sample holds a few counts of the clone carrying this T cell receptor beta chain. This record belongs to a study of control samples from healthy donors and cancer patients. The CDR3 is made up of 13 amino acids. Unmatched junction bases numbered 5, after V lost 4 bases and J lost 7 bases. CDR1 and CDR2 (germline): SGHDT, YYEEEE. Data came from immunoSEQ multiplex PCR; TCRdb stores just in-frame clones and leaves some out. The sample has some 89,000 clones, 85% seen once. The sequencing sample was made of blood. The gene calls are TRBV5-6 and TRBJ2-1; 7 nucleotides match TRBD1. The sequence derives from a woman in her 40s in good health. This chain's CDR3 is CASSVLQGNEQFF. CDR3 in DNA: TGTGCCAGCAGCGTATTACAGGGGAATGAGCAGTTCTTC.